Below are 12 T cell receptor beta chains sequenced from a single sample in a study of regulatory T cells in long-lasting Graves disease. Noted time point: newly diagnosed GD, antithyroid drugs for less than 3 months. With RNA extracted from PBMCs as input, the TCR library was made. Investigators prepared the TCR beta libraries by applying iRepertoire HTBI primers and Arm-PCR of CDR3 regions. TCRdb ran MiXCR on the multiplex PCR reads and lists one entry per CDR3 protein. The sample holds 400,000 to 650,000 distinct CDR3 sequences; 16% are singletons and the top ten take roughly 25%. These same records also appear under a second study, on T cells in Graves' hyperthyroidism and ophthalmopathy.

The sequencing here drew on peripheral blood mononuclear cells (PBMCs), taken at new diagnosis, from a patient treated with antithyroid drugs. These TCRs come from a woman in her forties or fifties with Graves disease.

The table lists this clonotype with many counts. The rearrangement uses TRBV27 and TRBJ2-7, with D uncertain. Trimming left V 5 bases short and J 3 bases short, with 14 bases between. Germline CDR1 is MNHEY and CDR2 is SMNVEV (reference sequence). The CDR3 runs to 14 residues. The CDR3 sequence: CASSPTGPNYEQYF. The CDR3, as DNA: TGTGCCAGCAGTCCTACCGGGCCAAACTACGAGCAGTACTTC.

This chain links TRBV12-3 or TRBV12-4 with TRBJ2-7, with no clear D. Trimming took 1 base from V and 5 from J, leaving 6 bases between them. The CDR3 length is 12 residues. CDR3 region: CASSLVLDEQYF. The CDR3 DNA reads TGTGCCAGCAGTTTAGTGCTGGACGAGCAGTACTTC.

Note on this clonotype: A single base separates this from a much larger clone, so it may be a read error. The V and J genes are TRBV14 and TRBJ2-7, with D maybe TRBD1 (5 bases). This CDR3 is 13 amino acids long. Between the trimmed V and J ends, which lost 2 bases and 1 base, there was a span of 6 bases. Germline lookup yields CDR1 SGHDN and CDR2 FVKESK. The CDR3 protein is CASSQKGSYEQYF. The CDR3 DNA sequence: TGTGCCAGCAGCCAAAAGGGGTCCTACGAGCAGTACTTC.

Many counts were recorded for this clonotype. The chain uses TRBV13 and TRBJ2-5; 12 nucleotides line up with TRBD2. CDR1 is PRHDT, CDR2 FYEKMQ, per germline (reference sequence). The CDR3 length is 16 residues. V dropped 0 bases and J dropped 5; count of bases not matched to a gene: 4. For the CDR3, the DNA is TGTGCCAGCAGCTTAGGTCTAGCGGGGGGGGAGGAGACCCAGTACTTC. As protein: CASSLGLAGGEETQYF.

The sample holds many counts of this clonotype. The CDR3 region is CASSRGPVGTAPGNTIYF. The DNA of the CDR3 is TGTGCCAGCAGTAGGGGGCCAGTTGGGACAGCCCCTGGAAACACCATATATTTT. The chain combines TRBV6-1 with TRBJ1-3, with 7 nucleotides matching TRBD1. V gave up 5 bases and J gave up 2 bases; unmatched junction bases: 15. The V gene's germline CDR1 is MNHNS and CDR2 SASEGT. The CDR3 runs 18 residues.

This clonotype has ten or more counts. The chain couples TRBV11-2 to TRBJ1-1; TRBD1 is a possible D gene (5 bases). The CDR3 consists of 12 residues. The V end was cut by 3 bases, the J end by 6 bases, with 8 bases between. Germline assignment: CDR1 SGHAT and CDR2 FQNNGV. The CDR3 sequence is CASSFLGAEAFF. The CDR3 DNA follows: TGTGCCAGCAGCTTCCTAGGGGCTGAAGCTTTCTTT.

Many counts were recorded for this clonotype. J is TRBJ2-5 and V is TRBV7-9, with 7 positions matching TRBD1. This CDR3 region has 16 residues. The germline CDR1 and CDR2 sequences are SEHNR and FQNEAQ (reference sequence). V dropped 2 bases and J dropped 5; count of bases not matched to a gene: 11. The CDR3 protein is CASSLNGPGGDETQYF. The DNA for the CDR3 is TGTGCCAGCAGCTTAAACGGGCCAGGGGGTGACGAGACCCAGTACTTC.

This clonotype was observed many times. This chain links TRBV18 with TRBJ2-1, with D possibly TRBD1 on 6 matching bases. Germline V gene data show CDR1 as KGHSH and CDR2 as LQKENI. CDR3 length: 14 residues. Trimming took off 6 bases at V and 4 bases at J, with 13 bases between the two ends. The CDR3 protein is CASSTGTTYNEQFF. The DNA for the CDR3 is TGTGCCAGCTCCACCGGGACAACTTACAATGAGCAGTTCTTC.

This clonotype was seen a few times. CDR3 residues: CASSQVKHLNTEAFF. CDR3 sequence (DNA): TGCGCCAGCAGCCAAGTCAAGCACCTGAACACTGAAGCTTTCTTT. The chain joins TRBV4-1 to TRBJ1-1; no firm D call. The CDR3 is 15 residues long. The V end lost 1 base, the J end lost 0 bases, and 9 bases lay between the germline ends. The germline V gene encodes CDR1 MGHRA and CDR2 YSYEKL.

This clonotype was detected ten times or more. The CDR3 spells CATSVDRGGNTIYF. DNA of the CDR3: TGTGCCACCAGCGTCGACAGGGGAGGAAACACCATATATTTT. V gene TRBV15 combines with J gene TRBJ1-3, with TRBD1 identical over 8 bases. The CDR3 sequence is 14 residues long. Germline lookup yields CDR1 LNHNV and CDR2 YYDKDF (reference sequence). V lost 5 bases and J lost 4; bases outside the gene matches: 4.

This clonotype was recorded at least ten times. The CDR3 spells CASSFGPNSPLHF. CDR3 in DNA: TGTGCCAGCAGCTTCGGACCTAATTCACCCCTCCACTTT. This chain joins TRBV11-2 and TRBJ1-6; D uncertain. CDR1 is SGHAT and CDR2 is FQNNGV in the germline V gene. V was cut by 3 bases and J by 6 bases, with 6 bases left in between. This CDR3 contains 13 residues.

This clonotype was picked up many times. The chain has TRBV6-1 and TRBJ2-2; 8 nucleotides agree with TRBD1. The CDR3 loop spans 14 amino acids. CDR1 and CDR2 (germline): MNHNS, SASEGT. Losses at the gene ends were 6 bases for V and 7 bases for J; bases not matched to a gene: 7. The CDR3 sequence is CASRRDRLGGELFF. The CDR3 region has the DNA TGTGCCAGCAGACGGGACAGGTTGGGCGGGGAGCTGTTTTTT.